This record looks at one T cell receptor beta chain sequence and its context. Generated by immunoSEQ multiplex PCR, the TCRdb table keeps only in-frame clones and is missing some. The sample lists about 250,000 clones; around 85% were seen once. This sample is drawn from a study of blood T cell repertoires in COVID-19. About the research overall: Material from acute and convalescent COVID-19 was sourced from the United States, Italy and Spain. T cells, B-cell-depleted T cells, or PBMCs provided the cDNA or gDNA that served as material.

This CDR3 contains 16 residues. After removal of 4 bases from V and 9 bases from J, the junction contained 13 bases not matched to a gene. Looked up from germline, CDR1 is LGHDT and CDR2 is YNNKEL (reference sequence). The Seattle patients, enrolled during active infection, were followed longitudinally. The material sequenced was peripheral blood. The TCR comes from a human donor with COVID-19, enrolled during active disease. The donor label of this sample is uncertain. The V call is TRBV3-1 (or the pseudogene TRBV3-2), the J call TRBJ2-1; 9 bases map to TRBD2. The CDR3 nucleotides are TGTGCCAGCAGCCCCTCGACTGGCGGGAGGGCGAGTGAGCAGTTCTTC. Protein sequence: CASSPSTGGRASEQFF.